This T cell receptor beta chain was identified in a study of blood T cell repertoires in COVID-19. Study in general: Acute and convalescent COVID-19 specimens originated in the United States, Italy and Spain. PBMCs, B-cell-depleted T cells, or T cells provided the cDNA or gDNA that made up the material.

There are 13 residues in the CDR3. Germline loops: CDR1 SGHDN, CDR2 FVKESK. Trimming pared 0 bases from V and 12 bases from J, leaving 12 bases between. Per the original data handling: Reference gene primer amplification in the assay estimated nucleated cell counts. Generated by immunoSEQ multiplex PCR, the TCRdb table keeps only in-frame clones and is missing some. Clone size and V and J calls were adopted from that table, with D and trimming inferred from the DNA. The sample consists of about 130,000 clones, about 91% of them appearing once. The specimen sequenced was peripheral blood. The clonotype comes from a man in his fifties or sixties with acute or convalescent COVID-19. V gene TRBV14 combines with J gene TRBJ2-1; D gene ambiguous. The CDR3 is CASSQDRQAMQFF. In DNA form, the CDR3 reads TGTGCCAGCAGCCAAGATCGGCAGGCCATGCAGTTCTTC.